The T cell receptor (beta chain) described here comes from a study of CD8 T cells in ankylosing spondylitis. Germline-derived CDR1 and CDR2 are LNHNV and YYDKDF (reference sequence). This CDR3 has 15 amino acids. V lost 2 bases and J lost 6; bases outside the gene matches: 7. This clonotype was detected only a few times. Its antigen is still unknown. Whole-study findings and limits: Reported data indicate significant enrichment of disease-linked clones within matched ankylosing spondylitis synovial fluid. Disease-linked clones were CD8+ and relatively rare in peripheral blood. For ankylosing spondylitis blood, a TCR beta motif of seven to nine highly homologous variants appeared characteristic.

Scientists made TCR beta libraries using quantitative 5'-RACE with molecular barcodes. TCRdb re-derived calls from the 5' RACE reads in MiXCR, one entry per CDR3 protein. The sample yields over 100,000 distinct CDR3 sequences, around 10% seen once. This chain joins TRBV15 and TRBJ2-1; 7 bases are shared with TRBD1. Sequencing was carried out using blood, either unsorted or a sorted T cell fraction (not recorded which). This TCR was recovered from a female donor with ankylosing spondylitis or in good health (not recorded which). Here the CDR3 reads CATSRPGQQSNEQFF. The CDR3 region has the DNA TGTGCCACCAGCAGACCGGGACAGCAATCCAATGAGCAGTTCTTC.